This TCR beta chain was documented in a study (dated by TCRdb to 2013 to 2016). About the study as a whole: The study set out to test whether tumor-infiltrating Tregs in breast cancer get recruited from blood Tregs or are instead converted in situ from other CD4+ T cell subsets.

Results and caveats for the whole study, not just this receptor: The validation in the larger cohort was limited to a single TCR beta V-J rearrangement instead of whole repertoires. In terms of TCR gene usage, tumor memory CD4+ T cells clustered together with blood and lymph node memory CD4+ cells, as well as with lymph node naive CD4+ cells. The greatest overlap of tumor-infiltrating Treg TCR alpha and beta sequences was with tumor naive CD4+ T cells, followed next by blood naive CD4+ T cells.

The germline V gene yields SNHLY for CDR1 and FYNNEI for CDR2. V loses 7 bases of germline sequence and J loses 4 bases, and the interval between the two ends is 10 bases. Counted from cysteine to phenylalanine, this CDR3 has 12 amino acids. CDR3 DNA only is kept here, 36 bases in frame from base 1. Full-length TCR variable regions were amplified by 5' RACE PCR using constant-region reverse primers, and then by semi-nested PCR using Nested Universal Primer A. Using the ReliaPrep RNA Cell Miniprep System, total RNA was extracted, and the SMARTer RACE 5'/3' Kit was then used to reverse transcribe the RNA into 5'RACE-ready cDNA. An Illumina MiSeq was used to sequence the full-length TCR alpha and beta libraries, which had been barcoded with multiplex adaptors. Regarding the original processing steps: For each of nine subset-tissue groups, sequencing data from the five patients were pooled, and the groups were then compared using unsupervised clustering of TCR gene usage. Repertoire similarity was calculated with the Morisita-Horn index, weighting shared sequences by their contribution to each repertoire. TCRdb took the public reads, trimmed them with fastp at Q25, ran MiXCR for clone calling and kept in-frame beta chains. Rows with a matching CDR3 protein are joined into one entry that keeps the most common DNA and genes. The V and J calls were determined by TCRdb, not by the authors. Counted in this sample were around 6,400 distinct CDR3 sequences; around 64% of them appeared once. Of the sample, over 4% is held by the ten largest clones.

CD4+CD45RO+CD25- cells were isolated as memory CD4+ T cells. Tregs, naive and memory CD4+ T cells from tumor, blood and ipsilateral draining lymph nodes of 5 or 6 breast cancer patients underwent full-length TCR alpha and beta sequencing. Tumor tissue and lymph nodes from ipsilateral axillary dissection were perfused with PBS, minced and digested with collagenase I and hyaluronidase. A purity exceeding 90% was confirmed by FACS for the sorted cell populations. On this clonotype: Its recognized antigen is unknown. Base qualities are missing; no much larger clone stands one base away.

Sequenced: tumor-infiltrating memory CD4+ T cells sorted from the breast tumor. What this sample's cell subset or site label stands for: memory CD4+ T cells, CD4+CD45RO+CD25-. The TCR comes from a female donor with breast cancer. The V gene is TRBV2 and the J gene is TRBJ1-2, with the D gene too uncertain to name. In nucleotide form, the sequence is TGTGCCAGCAAGCCCAGACTCTATGGCTACACCTTC. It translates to CASKPRLYGYTF.